This TCR beta chain is from a study of shared T cell receptors in the human thymus. This CDR3 region has 15 residues. Between the trimmed V and J ends, which lost 0 bases and 5 bases, there was a span of 13 bases. Germline V gene data show CDR1 as MRHNA and CDR2 as SNTAGT. Repertoires were generated with immunoSEQ multiplex PCR, while TCRdb's copy carries only in-frame clones and drops some. In the table there are hundreds of thousands of clones, 80% to 90% of which are singletons. This sample also belongs to another study, concerning human thymus T cells.

The sample consisted of thymocytes. The origin of this receptor is a boy younger than two with a congenital heart defect. The chain is built from TRBV6-4 and TRBJ2-5; D gene ambiguous. This chain's CDR3 is CASSDSGDNRETQYF. The CDR3 DNA reads TGTGCCAGCAGTGACTCCGGTGACAACCGGGAGACCCAGTACTTC.